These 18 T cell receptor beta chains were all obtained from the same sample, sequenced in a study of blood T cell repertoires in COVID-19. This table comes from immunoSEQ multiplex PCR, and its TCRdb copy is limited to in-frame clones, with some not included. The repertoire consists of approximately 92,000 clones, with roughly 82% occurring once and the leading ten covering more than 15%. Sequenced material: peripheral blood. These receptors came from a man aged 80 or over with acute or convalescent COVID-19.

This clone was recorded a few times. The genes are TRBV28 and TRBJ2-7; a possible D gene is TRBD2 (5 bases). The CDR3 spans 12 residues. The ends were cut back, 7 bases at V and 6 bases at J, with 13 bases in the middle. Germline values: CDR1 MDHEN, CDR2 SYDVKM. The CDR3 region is CASTSSLFEQYF. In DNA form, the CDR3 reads TGTGCCAGCACTAGCTCCCTTTTCGAGCAGTACTTC.

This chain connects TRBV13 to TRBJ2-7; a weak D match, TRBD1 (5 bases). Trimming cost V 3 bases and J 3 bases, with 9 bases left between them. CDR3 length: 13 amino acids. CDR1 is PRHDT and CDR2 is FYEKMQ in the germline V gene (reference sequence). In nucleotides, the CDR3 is TGTGCCAGCAGCTTCAGACAGAGCTACGAGCAGTACTTC. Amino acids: CASSFRQSYEQYF. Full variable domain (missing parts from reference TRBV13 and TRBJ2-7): AAGVIQSPRHLIKEKRETATLKCYPIPRHDTVYWYQQGPGQDPQFLISFYEKMQSDKGSIPDRFSAQQFSDYHSELNMSSLELGDSALYFCASSFRQSYEQYFGPGTRLTVT.

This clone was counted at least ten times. The CDR3 sequence: CASSLGHRDKNTGELFF. DNA of the CDR3: TGCGCCAGCAGCTTGGGCCACCGGGACAAGAACACCGGGGAGCTGTTTTTT. The rearrangement joins TRBV5-1 to TRBJ2-2; TRBD1 might be the D (6 bases). Germline V gives CDR1 SGHRS, CDR2 YFSETQ. V was shortened by 0 bases and J by 1 base, with 13 bases between the two germline ends. This CDR3 is 17 amino acids long.

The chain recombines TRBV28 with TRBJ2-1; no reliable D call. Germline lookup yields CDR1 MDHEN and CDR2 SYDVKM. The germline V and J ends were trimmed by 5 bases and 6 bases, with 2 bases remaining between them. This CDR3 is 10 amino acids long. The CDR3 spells CASSLNEQFF. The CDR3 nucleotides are TGTGCCAGCAGTCTCAATGAGCAGTTCTTC.

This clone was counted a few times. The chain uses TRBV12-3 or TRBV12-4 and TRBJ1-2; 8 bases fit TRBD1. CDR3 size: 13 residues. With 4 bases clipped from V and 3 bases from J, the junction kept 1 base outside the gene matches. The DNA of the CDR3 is TGTGCCAGCAGTTCCAGGGGGCACTATGGCTACACCTTC. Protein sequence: CASSSRGHYGYTF.

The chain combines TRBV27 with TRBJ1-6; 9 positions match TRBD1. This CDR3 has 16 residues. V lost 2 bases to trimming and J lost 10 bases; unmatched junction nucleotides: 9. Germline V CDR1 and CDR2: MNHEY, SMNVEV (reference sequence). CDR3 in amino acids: CASSLRGDRVGSPLHF. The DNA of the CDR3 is TGTGCCAGCAGTTTACGGGGGGACAGGGTAGGATCACCCCTCCACTTT.

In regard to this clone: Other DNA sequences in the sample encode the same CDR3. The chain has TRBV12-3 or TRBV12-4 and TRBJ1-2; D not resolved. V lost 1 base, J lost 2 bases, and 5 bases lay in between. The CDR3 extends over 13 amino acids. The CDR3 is CASSLGGNYGYTF. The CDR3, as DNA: TGTGCCAGCAGTTTAGGCGGAAACTATGGCTACACCTTC.

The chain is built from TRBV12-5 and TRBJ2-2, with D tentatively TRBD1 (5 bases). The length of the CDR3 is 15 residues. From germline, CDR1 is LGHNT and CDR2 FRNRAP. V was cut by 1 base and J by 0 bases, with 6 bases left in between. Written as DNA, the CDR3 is TGTGCTAGTGGTTTGGCAGGGACGAACACCGGGGAGCTGTTTTTT. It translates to CASGLAGTNTGELFF.

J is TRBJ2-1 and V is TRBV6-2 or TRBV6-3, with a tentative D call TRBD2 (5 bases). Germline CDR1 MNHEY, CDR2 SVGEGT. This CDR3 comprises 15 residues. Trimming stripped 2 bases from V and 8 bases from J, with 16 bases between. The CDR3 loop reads CASSYGRVVEDEQFF. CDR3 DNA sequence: TGTGCCAGCAGTTACGGGCGGGTGGTAGAAGATGAGCAGTTCTTC.

CDR3 protein: CASSPLAGYGETQYF. CDR3 sequence (DNA): TGTGCCAGTAGTCCCCTGGCGGGTTACGGCGAGACCCAGTACTTC. The chain links TRBV19 to TRBJ2-5, with D possibly matching TRBD2 (5 bases). The CDR3 sequence is 15 residues long. Germline CDR1 reads LNHDA; CDR2 reads SQIVND (reference sequence). The V end lost 5 bases, the J end lost 5 bases, and 18 bases lay between the germline ends.

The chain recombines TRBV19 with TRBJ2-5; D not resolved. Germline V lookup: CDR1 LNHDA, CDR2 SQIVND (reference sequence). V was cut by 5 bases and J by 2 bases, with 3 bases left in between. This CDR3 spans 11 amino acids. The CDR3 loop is CASSLQETQYF. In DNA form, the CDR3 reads TGTGCCAGTAGTCTTCAAGAGACCCAGTACTTC.

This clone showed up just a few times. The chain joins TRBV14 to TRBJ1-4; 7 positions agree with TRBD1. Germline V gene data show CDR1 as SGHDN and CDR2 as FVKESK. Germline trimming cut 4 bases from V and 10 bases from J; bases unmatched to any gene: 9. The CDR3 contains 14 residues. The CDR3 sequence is CASSPGTAYGKLFF. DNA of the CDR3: TGTGCCAGCAGCCCTGGGACAGCGTATGGAAAACTGTTTTTT.

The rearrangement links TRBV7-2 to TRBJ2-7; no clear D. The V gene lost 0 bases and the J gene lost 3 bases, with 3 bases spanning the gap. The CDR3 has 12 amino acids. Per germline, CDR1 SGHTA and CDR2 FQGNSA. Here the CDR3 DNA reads TGTGCCAGCAGCTTAGCCCTCTACGAGCAGTACTTC. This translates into CASSLALYEQYF.

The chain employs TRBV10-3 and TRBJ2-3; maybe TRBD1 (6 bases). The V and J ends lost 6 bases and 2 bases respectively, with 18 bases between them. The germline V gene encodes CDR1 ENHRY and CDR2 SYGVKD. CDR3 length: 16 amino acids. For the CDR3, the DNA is TGTGCCATCAGCGATACGACAGGTGACAACACAGATACGCAGTATTTT. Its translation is CAISDTTGDNTDTQYF.

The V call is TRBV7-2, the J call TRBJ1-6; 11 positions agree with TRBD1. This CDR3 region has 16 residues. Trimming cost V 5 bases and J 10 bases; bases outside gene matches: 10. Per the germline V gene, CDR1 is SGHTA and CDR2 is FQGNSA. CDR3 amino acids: CASSRNGQGAQSPLHF. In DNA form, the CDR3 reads TGTGCCAGCAGCCGCAATGGACAGGGGGCGCAGTCACCCCTCCACTTT.

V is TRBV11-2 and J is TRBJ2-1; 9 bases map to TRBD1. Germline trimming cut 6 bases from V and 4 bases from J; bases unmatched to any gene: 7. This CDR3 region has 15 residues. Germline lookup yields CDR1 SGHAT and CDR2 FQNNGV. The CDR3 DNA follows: TGTGCCAGCAGTTCGGGACAGGGTGGTTACAATGAGCAGTTCTTC. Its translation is CASSSGQGGYNEQFF.

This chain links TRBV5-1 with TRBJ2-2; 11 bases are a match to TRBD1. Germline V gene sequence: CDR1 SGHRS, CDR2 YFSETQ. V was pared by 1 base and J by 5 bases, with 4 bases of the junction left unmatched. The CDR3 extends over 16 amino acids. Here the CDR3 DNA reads TGCGCCAGCAGCTTGCGGACAGGGGGCCGGACCGGGGAGCTGTTTTTT. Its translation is CASSLRTGGRTGELFF. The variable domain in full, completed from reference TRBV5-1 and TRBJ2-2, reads KAGVTQTPRYLIKTRGQQVTLSCSPISGHRSVSWYQQTPGQGLQFLFEYFSETQRNKGNFPGRFSGRQFSNSRSEMNVSTLELGDSALYLCASSLRTGGRTGELFFGEGSRLTVL.

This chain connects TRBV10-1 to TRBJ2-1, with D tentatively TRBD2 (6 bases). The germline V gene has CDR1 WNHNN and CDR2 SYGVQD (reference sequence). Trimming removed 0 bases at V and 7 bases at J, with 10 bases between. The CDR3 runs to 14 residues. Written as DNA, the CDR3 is TGCGCCAGCAGTGAGTCTGTACGGGGGAATGAGCAGTTCTTC. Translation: CASSESVRGNEQFF.